This T cell receptor beta chain comes out of a study of blood T cell repertoires in COVID-19. Study summary: Collection of acute and convalescent COVID-19 samples took place in the United States, Italy and Spain. In each case, the material was cDNA or gDNA derived from T cells, B-cell-depleted T cells, or PBMCs.

Only in-frame clones appear in the TCRdb table, and some are missing; sequencing was by immunoSEQ multiplex PCR. The sample shows under 200,000 clones, 70% to 90% of them seen only once. The CDR3 loop spans 15 amino acids. Trimming stripped 4 bases from V and 9 bases from J, with 16 bases between. Germline assignment: CDR1 SGHVS and CDR2 FQNEAQ. This rearrangement joins TRBV7-8 to TRBJ1-6, with D possibly TRBD1 on 6 matching bases. The specimen sequenced was peripheral blood. This TCR was recovered from a man aged 60 to 69 who had recovered from COVID-19. CDR3 DNA: TGTGCCAGCAGCTACCAACAGGGCGGGAGTTCACCCCTCCACTTT. It yields the protein CASSYQQGGSSPLHF.